The 21 T cell receptor beta chains below all came from one sample that was sequenced in a study of OX40 agonist ivuxolimab in advanced cancers. Clones were read by immunoSEQ multiplex PCR, and TCRdb kept only the in-frame ones, dropping some. The repertoire holds approximately 90,000 clones, with around nine tenths as singletons. Sequences were derived from CD4+ or CD8+ T cells sorted from blood, sampled in a trial of the OX40 agonist ivuxolimab. The receptors stem from an adult with an advanced solid tumor such as melanoma, head and neck, liver or kidney cancer.

This rearrangement joins TRBV27 to TRBJ2-2; 12 nucleotides match TRBD2. CDR3 length: 16 residues. The trim removed 6 bases at V and 5 bases at J, leaving 7 bases unmatched. Germline assignment: CDR1 MNHEY and CDR2 SMNVEV (reference sequence). CDR3 amino acids: CASSRLAGARTGELFF. In DNA form, the CDR3 reads TGTGCCAGCAGCAGACTAGCGGGAGCTAGGACCGGGGAGCTGTTTTTT.

The V and J genes are TRBV19 and TRBJ1-1; D is ambiguous. The ends were cut back, 3 bases at V and 0 bases at J, with 11 bases in the middle. Germline assignment: CDR1 LNHDA and CDR2 SQIVND (reference sequence). There are 15 residues in the CDR3. The chain's CDR3 is CASSMRADLNTEAFF. The DNA for the CDR3 is TGTGCCAGTAGTATGAGGGCAGACTTGAACACTGAAGCTTTCTTT.

The chain employs TRBV27 and TRBJ2-7; D unclear. CDR1 MNHEY and CDR2 SMNVEV come from the germline V gene (reference sequence). V lost 2 bases to trimming and J lost 9 bases, with 26 bases between them. CDR3 length: 17 amino acids. The CDR3 coding sequence is TGTGCCAGCAGTTTAGCGGCGGTAGGCCTTACTCCGTCTCGGCAGTACTTC. It is translated as CASSLAAVGLTPSRQYF.

V usage is TRBV10-1 and J usage is TRBJ2-5; TRBD2 matches at 11 bases. The V and J ends lost 6 bases and 5 bases, in that order; junction bases with no gene match: 11. The CDR3 extends over 16 amino acids. Germline CDR1 and CDR2: WNHNN and SYGVQD (reference sequence). The CDR3 DNA reads TGCGCCAGCAGAACTAGCGGGAGCCGTGGGTCGGAGACCCAGTACTTC. Its translation: CASRTSGSRGSETQYF.

This chain joins TRBV9 and TRBJ1-3; 8 bases map to TRBD1. The germline gives CDR1 SGDLS, CDR2 YYNGEE. Germline trimming cut 1 base from V and 1 base from J; bases unmatched to any gene: 1. CDR3 length: 15 residues. The CDR3 is CASSVQGASGNTIYF. CDR3 in DNA: TGTGCCAGCAGCGTACAGGGGGCATCTGGAAACACCATATATTTT.

CDR3: CASSLGQTPAVDTQYF. In nucleotides, the CDR3 is TGTGCCAGCAGCCTGGGACAGACCCCCGCGGTAGATACGCAGTATTTT. This chain connects TRBV7-9 to TRBJ2-3; 7 nucleotides align to TRBD1. Trimming removed 5 bases from V and 5 bases from J; junction bases left unmatched: 13. The CDR3 has 16 residues. Germline-derived CDR1 and CDR2 are SEHNR and FQNEAQ (reference sequence).

The chain couples TRBV6-5 to TRBJ1-5, with a possible D match to TRBD1 (6 bases). Germline V gene lookup returns CDR1 MNHEY and CDR2 SVGAGI. V lost 2 bases and J lost 4, with 12 bases in between. The CDR3 covers 15 residues. CDR3 residues: CASSYRGGKNQPQHF. Written as DNA, the CDR3 is TGTGCCAGCAGTTACAGAGGGGGGAAGAATCAGCCCCAGCATTTT.

This clone was seen just once. The chain has TRBV7-3 and TRBJ1-6; D call uncertain. From germline, CDR1 is SGHTA and CDR2 FQGTGA. Between the trimmed V and J ends, which lost 2 bases and 10 bases, there was a span of 15 bases. This CDR3 has 15 residues. The CDR3, as DNA: TGTGCCAGCAGCTTAGCGTCGGGGTCTTCATCACCCCTCCACTTT. Translating gives CASSLASGSSSPLHF.

The chain links TRBV28 to TRBJ2-2, with 10 bases fitting TRBD2. Germline V gene lookup returns CDR1 MDHEN and CDR2 SYDVKM. The CDR3 is made up of 17 amino acids. With V trimmed by 4 bases and J by 5 bases, 10 bases remained unmatched. The CDR3 nucleotides read TGTGCCAGCAGTTACCACAGCGGGAGGGCCAAAACCGGGGAGCTGTTTTTT. This translates into CASSYHSGRAKTGELFF.

The rearrangement links TRBV5-6 to TRBJ1-6, with D tentatively TRBD1 (5 bases). In germline, CDR1 is SGHDT, CDR2 YYEEEE. CDR3 length equals 15 residues. V was shortened by 5 bases and J by 5 bases, with 14 bases between the two germline ends. CDR3 DNA: TGTGCCAGCAGTTGGGGCCTCGTTAATAATTCACCCCTCCACTTT. Translation gives CASSWGLVNNSPLHF.

The chain has TRBV7-9 and TRBJ2-7; the match to TRBD2 covers 7 bases. CDR3 length: 16 residues. Germline CDR1 is SEHNR and CDR2 is FQNEAQ (reference sequence). With 3 bases clipped from V and 2 bases from J, the junction kept 10 bases outside the gene matches. DNA of the CDR3: TGTGCCAGCAGCTTGGGAGGGAGCGGGTCCCCCTACGAGCAGTACTTC. It translates to CASSLGGSGSPYEQYF. The variable domain in full, with the rest retrieved from reference TRBV7-9 and TRBJ2-7, is DTGVSQNPRHKITKRGQNVTFRCDPISEHNRLYWYRQTLGQGPEFLTYFQNEAQLEKSRLLSDRFSAERPKGSFSTLEIQRTEQGDSAMYLCASSLGGSGSPYEQYFGPGTRLTVT.

The chain employs TRBV28 and TRBJ1-1; a weak D match, TRBD1 (6 bases). Germline V gives CDR1 MDHEN, CDR2 SYDVKM. The ends were cut back, 5 bases at V and 5 bases at J, with 12 bases in the middle. This CDR3 comprises 13 residues. CDR3 in amino acids: CASSKDSLTEAFF. As DNA, the CDR3 is TGTGCCAGCAGTAAGGACAGTTTAACTGAAGCTTTCTTT.

The chain has TRBV7-2 and TRBJ2-1, with D maybe TRBD2 (5 bases). This CDR3 comprises 16 residues. Germline-derived CDR1 and CDR2 are SGHTA and FQGNSA. Trimming took off 2 bases at V and 10 bases at J, with 21 bases between the two ends. The CDR3 DNA follows: TGTGCCAGCAGCTTAAATAATTTGTGGAGGAAGGACGAGCAGTTCTTC. Its protein product is CASSLNNLWRKDEQFF. Combining the CDR3 with reference TRBV7-2 and TRBJ2-1 gives the whole variable domain GAGVSQSPSNKVTEKGKDVELRCDPISGHTALYWYRQSLGQGLEFLIYFQGNSAPDKSGLPSDRFSAERTGGSVSTLTIQRTQQEDSAVYLCASSLNNLWRKDEQFFGPGTRLTVL.

The chain is built from TRBV10-3 and TRBJ1-5; possible D gene TRBD1, 6 bases. The CDR3 runs to 16 residues. CDR1 is ENHRY and CDR2 is SYGVKD in the germline V gene. Trimming removed 0 bases at V and 1 base at J, with 10 bases between. The CDR3, as DNA: TGTGCCATCAGTGAGTCGGTGGGGGCGAGCAATCAGCCCCAGCATTTT. It specifies CAISESVGASNQPQHF.

This clone was recorded a few times. J is TRBJ2-1 and V is TRBV10-3, with 12 bases identical to TRBD2. The CDR3 totals 15 residues. Trimming took 5 bases from V and 6 from J; bases not matched to a gene: 5. Looked up from germline, CDR1 is ENHRY and CDR2 is SYGVKD. Written as DNA, the CDR3 is TGTGCCATCAGTAACCCGGGACTAGCGGGCAATGAGCAGTTCTTC. This gives the protein CAISNPGLAGNEQFF.

This clone occurred a few times. The J gene is TRBJ1-2, the V gene TRBV20-1; D gene uncertain. The germline CDR1 and CDR2 sequences are DFQATT and SNEGSKA (reference sequence). The CDR3 length is 11 residues. V lost 3 bases and J lost 8, with 10 bases in between. The chain's CDR3 is CSASPPGGYTF. Written as DNA, the CDR3 is TGCAGTGCTAGTCCCCCGGGCGGCTACACCTTC.

V usage is TRBV15 and J usage is TRBJ1-1; possible D gene TRBD1, 6 bases. The V end was cut by 0 bases, the J end by 11 bases, with 10 bases between. Germline CDR1 reads LNHNV; CDR2 reads YYDKDF (reference sequence). This CDR3 has 12 residues. The CDR3 sequence is CATSRDQQGAFF. DNA for the CDR3: TGTGCCACCAGCAGAGATCAGCAGGGGGCTTTCTTT. Full variable domain (missing parts from reference TRBV15 and TRBJ1-1): DAMVIQNPRYQVTQFGKPVTLSCSQTLNHNVMYWYQQKSSQAPKLLFHYYDKDFNNEADTPDNFQSRRPNTSFCFLDIRSPGLGDTAMYLCATSRDQQGAFFGQGTRLTVV.

This chain connects TRBV28 to TRBJ1-6; no firm D call. Trimming pared 6 bases from V and 6 bases from J, leaving 15 bases between. The germline gives CDR1 MDHEN, CDR2 SYDVKM. The CDR3 length is 15 residues. CDR3 loop: CASSPGSPSNSPLHF. For the CDR3, the DNA is TGTGCCAGCAGCCCGGGGTCTCCCTCTAATTCACCCCTCCACTTT.

The rearrangement links TRBV9 to TRBJ1-4; 7 bases align to TRBD1. With V trimmed by 4 bases and J by 7 bases, 10 bases remained unmatched. CDR3 size: 15 residues. Germline CDR1 SGDLS, CDR2 YYNGEE. CDR3 sequence reads: CASSQVGTAGEKLFF. The CDR3 region has the DNA TGTGCCAGCAGCCAAGTGGGGACAGCTGGTGAAAAACTGTTTTTT.

The chain combines TRBV9 with TRBJ1-3, with D unclear. With 0 bases removed from V and 0 bases from J, the gap between germline ends came to 7 bases. The CDR3 contains 15 residues. Germline CDR1 SGDLS, CDR2 YYNGEE. The CDR3 loop reads CASSVEWDSGNTIYF. CDR3 sequence (DNA): TGTGCCAGCAGCGTAGAGTGGGACTCTGGAAACACCATATATTTT.

The chain is built from TRBV6-6 and TRBJ1-5; 11 bases agree with TRBD1. The ends lost 2 bases at V and 7 bases at J; junction bases unmatched: 7. CDR3 length: 16 residues. Germline assignment: CDR1 MNHNY and CDR2 SVGAGI (reference sequence). CDR3 protein: CASSYRGQGGGQPQHF. The DNA of the CDR3 is TGTGCCAGCAGTTACCGGGGACAGGGGGGAGGGCAGCCCCAGCATTTT.